This TCR beta chain was obtained from a study of T cells in Graves' hyperthyroidism and ophthalmopathy. With respect to this clonotype: Its specificity is not known.

The CDR3 loop spans 12 amino acids. Germline assignment: CDR1 SQVTM and CDR2 ANQGSEA. V was pared by 5 bases and J by 5 bases, with 12 bases between. General study findings and limits: Ophthalmopathy was predicted by the model a median of 6.5 months ahead of onset. Ophthalmopathy was told apart from stable hyperthyroidism by a 13 V-J model. Peripheral blood also featured most of the thyroid clonotypes expanded above 0.001.

The source material, RNA transcripts, was used to amplify TCR beta CDR3 regions. Initially, a first-round RT-PCR of the TCR CDR3 employed the HTBI primer set. Via MiXCR, TCRdb re-called the multiplex PCR reads, giving one row per CDR3 protein. The table lists about 570,000 distinct CDR3 sequences, 46% of them singletons. Diagnostic assessment was based on clinical symptoms, serum thyroxine and TRAb, thyroid ultrasound and orbital computed tomography. The sample taken for sequencing was peripheral blood or thyroid tissue (not recorded which). The chain links TRBV29-1 to TRBJ1-1, with a possible D match to TRBD1 (6 bases). The clonotype originates from an adult woman with Graves' disease, either hyperthyroidism or ophthalmopathy (not recorded which). The CDR3 DNA follows: TGCAGCGTTCAACCAGGGGTGACTGAAGCTTTCTTT. This gives the protein CSVQPGVTEAFF.